The sequence of this TCR beta chain was determined in a study of blood T cell repertoires in COVID-19. On the study more broadly: There were acute and convalescent COVID-19 samples, and they came from the United States, Italy and Spain. PBMCs, B-cell-depleted T cells, or T cells provided the cDNA or gDNA that made up the material.

In the authors' workflow: Reference gene primers were amplified, and this amplification served to estimate nucleated cell counts. The protocol was immunoSEQ multiplex PCR, while the TCRdb copy is restricted to in-frame clones and leaves out a portion. Clone size and the V and J calls come from that table; the DNA yielded D and trimming. The sample holds 90,000 or so clones, approximately 82% seen once. This clone came up a few times. In germline, CDR1 is LNHDA, CDR2 SQIVND (reference sequence). V shed 5 bases and J 2 bases; nucleotides not matched to a gene: 12. The CDR3 has 16 amino acids. Sequencing input: peripheral blood. The chain is built from TRBV19 and TRBJ2-7; the match to TRBD1 covers 7 bases. The origin of this receptor is a man aged 60 to 69 with acute or convalescent COVID-19. The CDR3 DNA reads as TGTGCCAGTAGTTTAACTAGACAGGGAATTACCTACGAGCAGTACTTC. Its translation: CASSLTRQGITYEQYF.